Listed here are 27 T cell receptor beta chains from one sample, sequenced in a study of blood T cell repertoires in COVID-19. Sequencing was performed with immunoSEQ multiplex PCR; in TCRdb, only in-frame clones are kept and a portion is missing. Among approximately 190,000 clones listed, about 80% were seen once. Sequencing was done on a sample of peripheral blood. The origin of the receptors is a man aged 30-40 years with active or convalescent COVID-19.

The chain links TRBV5-4 to TRBJ2-3; 13 bases are shared with TRBD2. This CDR3 contains 17 residues. Trimming at V came to 0 bases and at J to 2 bases, leaving 3 bases not matched to a gene. Germline CDR1 and CDR2: SGHNT and YYREEE (reference sequence). The CDR3: CASSLGGLAGTTDTQYF. CDR3 coding DNA: TGTGCCAGCAGCTTGGGGGGACTAGCGGGGACCACAGATACGCAGTATTTT.

J is TRBJ1-6 and V is TRBV6-6, with TRBD1 identical over 7 bases. CDR1 MNHNY and CDR2 SVGAGI come from the germline V gene (reference sequence). After removal of 7 bases from V and 9 bases from J, the junction contained 12 bases not matched to a gene. CDR3 length: 15 residues. The CDR3 DNA reads TGTGCCAGCACCCAATTGACAGGGACCCCTTCACCCCTCCACTTT. This translates into CASTQLTGTPSPLHF.

The chain is built from TRBV30 and TRBJ2-7; D is undetermined. The V end lost 1 base, the J end lost 0 bases, and 7 bases lay between the germline ends. Germline V gene data show CDR1 as GTSNPN and CDR2 as SVGIG (reference sequence). The CDR3 is 13 residues long. The CDR3 DNA follows: TGTGCCTGGAGTGGGGCAGTCTCCTACGAGCAGTACGTC. Translation: CAWSGAVSYEQYV.

This chain links TRBV7-9 with TRBJ1-1; D not resolved. The CDR3 has 12 residues. The germline gives CDR1 SEHNR, CDR2 FQNEAQ (reference sequence). V was cut by 5 bases and J by 1 base, with 5 bases left in between. CDR3: CASSPSNTEAFF. The CDR3 nucleotides are TGTGCCAGCAGCCCGTCGAACACTGAAGCTTTCTTT.

The chain joins TRBV27 to TRBJ1-5, with D unclear. The CDR3 runs 16 residues. Germline CDR1 reads MNHEY; CDR2 reads SMNVEV (reference sequence). V lost 4 bases, J lost 1 base, and 14 bases lay in between. CDR3 DNA sequence: TGTGCCAGCAGTTCCCACGGTGTTCCGAGCAATCAGCCCCAGCATTTT. It encodes CASSSHGVPSNQPQHF.

The chain recombines TRBV15 with TRBJ1-2; 7 nucleotides align to TRBD1. This CDR3 region has 13 residues. From germline, CDR1 is LNHNV and CDR2 YYDKDF (reference sequence). Trimming took 9 bases from V and 8 from J; bases not matched to a gene: 12. The CDR3 is CATDVDRAGGYTF. The CDR3 DNA sequence: TGTGCCACTGATGTTGACAGGGCCGGGGGCTACACCTTC.

J is TRBJ1-1 and V is TRBV11-3, with 7 bases fitting TRBD1. CDR1 and CDR2 (germline): SGHNT, YENEEA. V shed 4 bases and J 4 bases; nucleotides not matched to a gene: 12. CDR3 length: 16 amino acids. The CDR3 coding sequence is TGTGCCAGCAGCTCCAACCCCAGGGGGGCAATCACTGAAGCTTTCTTT. Translation: CASSSNPRGAITEAFF.

This chain links TRBV30 with TRBJ2-3, with a weak D call TRBD2 (6 bases). In germline, CDR1 is GTSNPN, CDR2 SVGIG (reference sequence). Deletions cut 2 bases from V and 7 bases from J, with 10 bases between. The CDR3 is made up of 12 amino acids. The CDR3 spells CAWSQEGNTQYF. As DNA, the CDR3 is TGTGCCTGGAGTCAGGAGGGAAATACGCAGTATTTT.

The chain couples TRBV7-9 to TRBJ2-1; 12 bases map to TRBD1. CDR1 is SEHNR and CDR2 is FQNEAQ in the germline V gene (reference sequence). This CDR3 has 16 residues. The V gene end was trimmed by 5 bases and the J gene end by 4 bases; junction bases not matched to a gene: 6. The CDR3 spells CASSPGQGASYNEQFF. CDR3 nucleotide sequence: TGTGCCAGCAGCCCGGGACAGGGGGCGAGTTACAATGAGCAGTTCTTC.

The chain combines TRBV6-5 with TRBJ2-3, with D tentatively TRBD1 (6 bases). V was shortened by 1 base and J by 7 bases, with 12 bases between the two germline ends. Germline loops: CDR1 MNHEY, CDR2 SVGAGI. The CDR3 loop spans 14 amino acids. The CDR3 region is CASSYYREFYTQYF. CDR3 DNA: TGTGCCAGCAGTTACTACAGGGAGTTTTATACGCAGTATTTT.

The J gene is TRBJ1-1, the V gene TRBV4-1; possibly TRBD1 for D (6 bases). Looked up from germline, CDR1 is MGHRA and CDR2 is YSYEKL. The CDR3 extends over 14 amino acids. Trimming took off 4 bases at V and 11 bases at J, with 20 bases between the two ends. This chain's CDR3 is CASSPWAGGGAAFF. DNA for the CDR3: TGCGCCAGCAGCCCCTGGGCAGGAGGGGGGGCGGCTTTCTTT.

The rearrangement links TRBV7-2 to TRBJ2-3; D might be TRBD1 (5 bases). Trimming removed 5 bases from V and 2 bases from J, with 11 bases in between. The CDR3 spans 14 residues. Germline V CDR1 and CDR2: SGHTA, FQGNSA. The CDR3, as DNA: TGTGCCAGCAGCCGGTCCAGGGACACAGATACGCAGTATTTT. It yields the protein CASSRSRDTDTQYF.

V is TRBV10-3 and J is TRBJ1-2, with 9 bases fitting TRBD1. Germline CDR1 reads ENHRY; CDR2 reads SYGVKD. The V gene end was trimmed by 2 bases and the J gene end by 7 bases; junction bases not matched to a gene: 5. CDR3 size: 14 residues. The DNA of the CDR3 is TGTGCCATCAGTGAGGGGACAGGGTCATCTGGCTACACCTTC. It translates to CAISEGTGSSGYTF.

The rearrangement uses TRBV6-5 and TRBJ1-2, with a possible D match to TRBD1 (5 bases). Germline lookup yields CDR1 MNHEY and CDR2 SVGAGI. Between the trimmed V and J ends, which lost 6 bases and 2 bases, there was a span of 13 bases. CDR3 length: 14 amino acids. The CDR3 reads CASSPRTTNYGYTF. The CDR3 nucleotides read TGTGCCAGCAGCCCCCGGACAACAAACTATGGCTACACCTTC.

CDR3 region: CASSRGTGGYGYTF. In DNA, the CDR3 is TGTGCCAGCAGCCGGGGAACAGGGGGCTATGGCTACACCTTC. V gene TRBV5-4 combines with J gene TRBJ1-2; 8 nucleotides match TRBD1. The junction had 6 bases not matched to a gene; V was cut back by 4 bases and J by 4 bases. The CDR3 totals 14 residues. The germline CDR1 and CDR2 sequences are SGHNT and YYREEE (reference sequence).

This chain joins TRBV28 and TRBJ1-4, with TRBD1 identical over 7 bases. The V and J ends lost 6 bases and 3 bases, in that order; junction bases with no gene match: 19. The length of the CDR3 is 19 residues. Germline V gives CDR1 MDHEN, CDR2 SYDVKM. The CDR3 DNA sequence: TGTGCCAGCAGGCTAAGGTGGAGGGGGCTATTACAGGCTAATGAAAAACTGTTTTTT. Its protein is CASRLRWRGLLQANEKLFF.

The V call is TRBV5-4, the J call TRBJ2-5, with 7 bases aligning to TRBD1. Trimming removed 2 bases from V and 0 bases from J; junction bases left unmatched: 1. In germline, CDR1 is SGHNT, CDR2 YYREEE (reference sequence). This CDR3 has 14 amino acids. CDR3 DNA sequence: TGTGCCAGCAGCTTTACAGGGGACCAAGAGACCCAGTACTTC. Amino acid sequence: CASSFTGDQETQYF.

The genes are TRBV2 and TRBJ2-4; 7 bases line up with TRBD1. Germline loops: CDR1 SNHLY, CDR2 FYNNEI. The length of the CDR3 is 16 residues. V trimming: 4 bases; J trimming: 2 bases; junction bases outside the gene matches: 8. The CDR3 loop reads CASSVEGAGTKNIQYF. CDR3 coding DNA: TGTGCCAGCAGTGTCGAGGGGGCAGGGACCAAAAACATTCAGTACTTC. Full variable domain (remainder filled in from reference TRBV2 and TRBJ2-4): EPEVTQTPSHQVTQMGQEVILRCVPISNHLYFYWYRQILGQKVEFLVSFYNNEISEKSEIFDDQFSVERPDGSNFTLKIRSTKLEDSAMYFCASSVEGAGTKNIQYFGAGTRLSVL.

This chain connects TRBV5-5 to TRBJ1-4; D might be TRBD1 (5 bases). V was clipped by 4 bases and J by 8 bases, with 21 bases between them. The CDR3 is 16 residues long. Germline lookup yields CDR1 SGHKS and CDR2 YYEKEE (reference sequence). The CDR3 DNA sequence: TGTGCCAGCAGCCCGGGGGACCGCCGAGAGGGGGAAAAACTGTTTTTT. This translates into CASSPGDRREGEKLFF.

The chain uses TRBV12-3 or TRBV12-4 and TRBJ2-7, with D tentatively TRBD2 (5 bases). This CDR3 has 12 amino acids. V lost 3 bases, J lost 5 bases, and 8 bases lay in between. The CDR3 nucleotides read TGTGCCAGCAGTTTCCGGGAAAACGAGCAGTACTTC. Protein: CASSFRENEQYF.

The rearrangement joins TRBV19 to TRBJ1-2; TRBD1 aligns across 9 bases. The length of the CDR3 is 13 residues. The V and J ends lost 4 bases and 8 bases, in that order; junction bases with no gene match: 5. Germline V CDR1 and CDR2: LNHDA, SQIVND (reference sequence). Written as DNA, the CDR3 is TGTGCCAGTAGTAGGGACAGGGTGGTCGGCTACACCTTC. Protein: CASSRDRVVGYTF.

The chain combines TRBV28 with TRBJ1-6, with 8 positions matching TRBD1. Germline V gene lookup returns CDR1 MDHEN and CDR2 SYDVKM. The CDR3 covers 14 residues. V trimming: 6 bases; J trimming: 18 bases; junction bases outside the gene matches: 16. The chain's CDR3 is CASSSGTGSVWSHF. The CDR3 DNA reads TGTGCCAGCAGCTCTGGGACAGGCTCAGTTTGGAGCCACTTT.

The rearrangement uses TRBV6-2 or TRBV6-3 and TRBJ1-5, with D possibly being TRBD1 (5 bases). The CDR3 sequence is 15 residues long. V was cut by 4 bases and J by 4 bases, with 14 bases left in between. Germline V gives CDR1 MNHEY, CDR2 SVGEGT. CDR3 sequence: CASSSGGIRNQPQHF. CDR3 nucleotides: TGTGCCAGCAGTTCGGGGGGAATAAGGAATCAGCCCCAGCATTTT.

The genes are TRBV6-5 and TRBJ2-1; TRBD1 matches 7 bases. The CDR3 runs 14 residues. The J segment lost 8 bases and the V segment lost 2 bases, leaving 6 bases of the junction unmatched. Germline V gene sequence: CDR1 MNHEY, CDR2 SVGAGI. This chain's CDR3 is CASSYVDRADEQFF. The CDR3 DNA sequence: TGTGCCAGCAGTTACGTCGACAGGGCCGATGAGCAGTTCTTC.

The V gene is TRBV5-4, the J gene TRBJ2-5, with D possibly being TRBD1 (6 bases). Per germline, CDR1 SGHNT and CDR2 YYREEE (reference sequence). This CDR3 has 15 residues. V shed 4 bases and J shed 1 base, with 14 bases lying between them. The CDR3 nucleotides read TGTGCCAGCAGCCGCCAGGGGAACGGCCAAGAGACCCAGTACTTC. Its translation is CASSRQGNGQETQYF.

The chain links TRBV6-2 or TRBV6-3 to TRBJ1-1; unclear D gene. V gave up 4 bases and J gave up 0 bases, with 6 bases separating them. This CDR3 comprises 13 residues. Germline CDR1 reads MNHEY; CDR2 reads SVGEGT. The CDR3 loop reads CASSFSMNTEAFF. As DNA, the CDR3 is TGTGCCAGCAGTTTTTCCATGAACACTGAAGCTTTCTTT.

The chain is built from TRBV7-9 and TRBJ2-7; weak D call: TRBD1 (5 bases). Germline loops: CDR1 SEHNR, CDR2 FQNEAQ (reference sequence). Trimming took 5 bases from V and 1 from J, leaving 21 bases between them. The CDR3 runs 17 residues. This CDR3 reads CASSPGPGRAASYEQYF. DNA of the CDR3: TGTGCCAGCAGCCCCGGACCGGGCAGGGCGGCATCCTACGAGCAGTACTTC.